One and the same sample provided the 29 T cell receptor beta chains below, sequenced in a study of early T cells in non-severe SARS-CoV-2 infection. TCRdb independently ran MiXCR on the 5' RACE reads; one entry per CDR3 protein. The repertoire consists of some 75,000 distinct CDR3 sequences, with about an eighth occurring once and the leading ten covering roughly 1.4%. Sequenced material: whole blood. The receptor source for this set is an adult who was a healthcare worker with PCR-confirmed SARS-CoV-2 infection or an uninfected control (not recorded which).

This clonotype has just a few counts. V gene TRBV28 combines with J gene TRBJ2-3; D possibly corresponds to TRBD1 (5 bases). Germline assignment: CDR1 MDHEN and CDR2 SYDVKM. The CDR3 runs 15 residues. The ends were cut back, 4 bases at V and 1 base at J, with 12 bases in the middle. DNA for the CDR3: TGTGCCAGCAGTTCCCGGTTAGGGGGCACAGATACGCAGTATTTT. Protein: CASSSRLGGTDTQYF.

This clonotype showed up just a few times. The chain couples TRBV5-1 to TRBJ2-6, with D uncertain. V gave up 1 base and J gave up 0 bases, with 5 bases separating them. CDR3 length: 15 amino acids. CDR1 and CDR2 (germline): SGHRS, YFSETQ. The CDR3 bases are TGCGCCAGCAGCTTGACGGACTCTGGGGCCAACGTCCTGACTTTC. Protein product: CASSLTDSGANVLTF. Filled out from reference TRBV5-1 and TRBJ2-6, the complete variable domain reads KAGVTQTPRYLIKTRGQQVTLSCSPISGHRSVSWYQQTPGQGLQFLFEYFSETQRNKGNFPGRFSGRQFSNSRSEMNVSTLELGDSALYLCASSLTDSGANVLTFGAGSRLTVL.

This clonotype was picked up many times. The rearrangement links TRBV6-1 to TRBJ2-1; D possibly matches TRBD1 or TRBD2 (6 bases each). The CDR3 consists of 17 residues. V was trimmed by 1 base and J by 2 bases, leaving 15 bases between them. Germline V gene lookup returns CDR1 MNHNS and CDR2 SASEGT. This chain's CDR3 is CASSEDVGGRPYNEQFF. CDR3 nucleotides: TGTGCCAGCAGTGAAGATGTCGGGGGCCGACCCTACAATGAGCAGTTCTTC.

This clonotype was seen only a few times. CDR3: CASSLPPGALREQYF. The CDR3, as DNA: TGTGCCAGCAGCCTCCCTCCGGGGGCGCTTCGGGAGCAGTACTTC. The rearrangement uses TRBV27 and TRBJ2-7; the D gene could be TRBD1 or TRBD2 (6 bases each). Trimming took 6 bases from V and 7 from J, leaving 22 bases between them. Germline V gives CDR1 MNHEY, CDR2 SMNVEV (reference sequence). The CDR3 is 15 residues long.

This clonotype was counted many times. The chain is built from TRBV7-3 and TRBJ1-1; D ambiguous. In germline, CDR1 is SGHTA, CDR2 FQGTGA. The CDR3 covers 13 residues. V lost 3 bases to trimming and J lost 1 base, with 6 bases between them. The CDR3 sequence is CASSFSGNTEAFF. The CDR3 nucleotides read TGTGCCAGCAGCTTCTCAGGGAACACTGAAGCTTTCTTT.

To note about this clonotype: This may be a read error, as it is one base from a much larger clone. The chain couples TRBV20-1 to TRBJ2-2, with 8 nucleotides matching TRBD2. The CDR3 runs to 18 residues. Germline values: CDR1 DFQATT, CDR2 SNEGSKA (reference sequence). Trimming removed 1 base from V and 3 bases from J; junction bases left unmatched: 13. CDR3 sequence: CSARALRRLAMDTGELFF. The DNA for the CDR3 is TGCAGTGCTAGAGCCCTGCGACGACTAGCGATGGACACCGGGGAGCTGTTTTTT.

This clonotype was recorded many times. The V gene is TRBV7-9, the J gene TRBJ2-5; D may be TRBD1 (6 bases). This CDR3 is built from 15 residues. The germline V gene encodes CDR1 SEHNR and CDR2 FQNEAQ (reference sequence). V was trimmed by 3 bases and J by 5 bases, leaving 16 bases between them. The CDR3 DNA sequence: TGTGCCAGCAGCTTCACACAGGGAGCTACCGAGACCCAGTACTTC. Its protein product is CASSFTQGATETQYF.

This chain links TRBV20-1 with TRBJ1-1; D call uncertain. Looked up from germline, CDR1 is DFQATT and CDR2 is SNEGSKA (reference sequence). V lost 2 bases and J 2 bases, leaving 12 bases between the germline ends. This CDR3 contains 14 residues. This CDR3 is CSARLGSSNTEAFF. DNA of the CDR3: TGCAGTGCTAGATTGGGCAGCTCAAACACTGAAGCTTTCTTT.

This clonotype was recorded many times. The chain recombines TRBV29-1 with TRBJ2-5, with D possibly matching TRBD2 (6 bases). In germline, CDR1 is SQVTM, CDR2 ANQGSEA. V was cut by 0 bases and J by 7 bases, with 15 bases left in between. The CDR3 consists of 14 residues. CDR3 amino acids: CSVEDNPGVPTQYF. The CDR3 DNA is TGCAGCGTTGAAGACAATCCGGGGGTCCCGACCCAGTACTTC.

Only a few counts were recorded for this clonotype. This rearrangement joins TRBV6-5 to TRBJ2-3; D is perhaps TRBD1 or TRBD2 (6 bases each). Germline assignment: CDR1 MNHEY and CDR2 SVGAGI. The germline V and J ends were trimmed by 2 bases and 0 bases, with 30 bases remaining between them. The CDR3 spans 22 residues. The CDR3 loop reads CASSYGVGERGPLEVSTDTQYF. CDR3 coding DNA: TGTGCCAGCAGTTACGGAGTCGGGGAACGGGGGCCCCTCGAAGTTAGCACAGATACGCAGTATTTT.

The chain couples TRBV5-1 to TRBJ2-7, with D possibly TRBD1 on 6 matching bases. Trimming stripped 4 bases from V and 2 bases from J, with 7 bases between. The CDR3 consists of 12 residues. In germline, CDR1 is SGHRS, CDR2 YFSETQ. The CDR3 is CASSRDTYEQYF. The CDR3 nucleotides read TGCGCCAGCAGCAGGGACACCTACGAGCAGTACTTC.

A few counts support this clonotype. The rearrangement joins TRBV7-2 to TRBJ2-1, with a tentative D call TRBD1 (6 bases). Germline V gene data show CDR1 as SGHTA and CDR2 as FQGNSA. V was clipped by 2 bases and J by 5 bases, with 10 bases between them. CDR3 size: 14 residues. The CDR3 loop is CASSLSQGNNEQFF. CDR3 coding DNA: TGTGCCAGCAGCTTATCGCAGGGGAACAATGAGCAGTTCTTC.

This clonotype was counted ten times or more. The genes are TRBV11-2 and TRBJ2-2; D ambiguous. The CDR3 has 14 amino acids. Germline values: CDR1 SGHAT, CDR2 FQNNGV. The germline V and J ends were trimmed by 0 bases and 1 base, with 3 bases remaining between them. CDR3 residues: CASSLELNTGELFF. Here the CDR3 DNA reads TGTGCCAGCAGCTTAGAACTGAACACCGGGGAGCTGTTTTTT.

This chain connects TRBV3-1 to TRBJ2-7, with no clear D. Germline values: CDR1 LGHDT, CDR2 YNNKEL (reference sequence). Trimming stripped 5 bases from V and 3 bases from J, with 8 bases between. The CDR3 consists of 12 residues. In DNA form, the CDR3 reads TGTGCCAGCAGCTACCTTTTCTACGAGCAGTACTTC. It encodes CASSYLFYEQYF.

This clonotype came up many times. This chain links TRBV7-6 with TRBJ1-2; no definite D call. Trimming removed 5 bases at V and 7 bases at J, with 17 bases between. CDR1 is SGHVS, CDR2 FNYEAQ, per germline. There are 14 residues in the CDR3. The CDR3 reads CASSEMAYGGGYTF. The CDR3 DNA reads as TGTGCCAGCAGCGAAATGGCGTATGGTGGTGGCTACACCTTC.

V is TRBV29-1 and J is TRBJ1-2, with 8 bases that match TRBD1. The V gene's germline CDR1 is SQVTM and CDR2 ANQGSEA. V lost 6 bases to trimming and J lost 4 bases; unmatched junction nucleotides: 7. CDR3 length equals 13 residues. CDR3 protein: CSVAGGQGYGYTF. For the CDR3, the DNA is TGCAGCGTCGCAGGGGGCCAGGGCTATGGCTACACCTTC.

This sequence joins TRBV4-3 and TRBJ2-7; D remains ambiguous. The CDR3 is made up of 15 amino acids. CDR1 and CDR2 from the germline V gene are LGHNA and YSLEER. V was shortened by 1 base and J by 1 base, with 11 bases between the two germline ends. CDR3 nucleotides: TGCGCCAGCAGCCAAGGTCCAAGCCTTTCCTACGAGCAGTACTTC. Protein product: CASSQGPSLSYEQYF.

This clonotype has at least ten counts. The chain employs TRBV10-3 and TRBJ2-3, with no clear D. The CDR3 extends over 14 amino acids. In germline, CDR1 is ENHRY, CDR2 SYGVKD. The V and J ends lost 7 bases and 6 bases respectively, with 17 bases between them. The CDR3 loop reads CAINGDSPPDTQYF. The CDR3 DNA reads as TGTGCCATCAATGGCGACTCACCCCCGGATACGCAGTATTTT.

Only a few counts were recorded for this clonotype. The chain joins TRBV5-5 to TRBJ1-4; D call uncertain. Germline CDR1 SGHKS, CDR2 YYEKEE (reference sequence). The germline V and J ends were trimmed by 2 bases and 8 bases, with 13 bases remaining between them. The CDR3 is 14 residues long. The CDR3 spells CASSFPGMEEKLFF. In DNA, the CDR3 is TGTGCCAGCAGCTTCCCCGGGATGGAGGAAAAACTGTTTTTT.

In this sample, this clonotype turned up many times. CDR3 DNA sequence: TGTGCCAGCAGTGACCGACTAGAGGGGACCCAGTACTTC. As protein: CASSDRLEGTQYF. The J gene is TRBJ2-5, the V gene TRBV2; D possibly corresponds to TRBD2 (6 bases). The germline gives CDR1 SNHLY, CDR2 FYNNEI. V lost 3 bases to trimming and J lost 7 bases, with 12 bases between them. The CDR3 spans 13 residues.

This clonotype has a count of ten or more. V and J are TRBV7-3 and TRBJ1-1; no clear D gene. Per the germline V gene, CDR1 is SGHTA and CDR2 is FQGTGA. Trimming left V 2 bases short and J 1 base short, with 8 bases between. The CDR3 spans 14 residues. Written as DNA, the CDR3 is TGTGCCAGCAGCTTATTCGGAGAGAACACTGAAGCTTTCTTT. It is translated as CASSLFGENTEAFF.

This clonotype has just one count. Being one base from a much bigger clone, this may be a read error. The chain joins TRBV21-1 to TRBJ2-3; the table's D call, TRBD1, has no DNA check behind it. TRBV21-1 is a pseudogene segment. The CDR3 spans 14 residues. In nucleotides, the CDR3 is TGTGCCAGCCACACTCCCCGGGCCCCAGATATGCAGTATTTT. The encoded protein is CASHTPRAPDMQYF.

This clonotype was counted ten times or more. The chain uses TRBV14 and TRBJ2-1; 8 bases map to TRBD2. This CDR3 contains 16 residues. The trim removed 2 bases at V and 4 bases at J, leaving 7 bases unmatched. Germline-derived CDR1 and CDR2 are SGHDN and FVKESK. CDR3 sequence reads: CASSQIHGGGYNEQFF. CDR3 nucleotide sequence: TGTGCCAGCAGCCAAATCCACGGGGGGGGATACAATGAGCAGTTCTTC.

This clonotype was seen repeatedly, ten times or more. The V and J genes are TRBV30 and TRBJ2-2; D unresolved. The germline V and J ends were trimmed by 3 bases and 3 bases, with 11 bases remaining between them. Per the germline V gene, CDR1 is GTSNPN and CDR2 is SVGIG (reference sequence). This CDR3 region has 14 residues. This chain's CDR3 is CAWSVRLDTGELFF. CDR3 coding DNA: TGTGCCTGGAGCGTTCGGTTGGACACCGGGGAGCTGTTTTTT. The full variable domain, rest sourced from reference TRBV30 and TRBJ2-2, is SQTIHQWPATLVQPVGSPLSLECTVEGTSNPNLYWYRQAAGRGLQLLFYSVGIGQISSEVPQNLSASRPQDRQFILSSKKLLLSDSGFYLCAWSVRLDTGELFFGEGSRLTVL.

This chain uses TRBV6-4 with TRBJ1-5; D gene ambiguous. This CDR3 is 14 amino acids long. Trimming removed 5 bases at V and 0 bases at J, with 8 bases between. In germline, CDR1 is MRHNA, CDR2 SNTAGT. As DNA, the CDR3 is TGTGCCAGCAGTTCCAGCTATAGCAATCAGCCCCAGCATTTT. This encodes CASSSSYSNQPQHF.

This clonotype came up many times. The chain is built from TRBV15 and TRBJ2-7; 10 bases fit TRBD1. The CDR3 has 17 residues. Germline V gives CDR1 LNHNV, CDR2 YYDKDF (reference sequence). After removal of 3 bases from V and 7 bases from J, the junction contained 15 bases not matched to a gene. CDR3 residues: CATSSSRLETGGVEQYF. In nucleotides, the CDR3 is TGTGCCACCAGCAGTTCCCGGCTAGAGACAGGGGGCGTTGAGCAGTACTTC. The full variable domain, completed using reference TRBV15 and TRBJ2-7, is DAMVIQNPRYQVTQFGKPVTLSCSQTLNHNVMYWYQQKSSQAPKLLFHYYDKDFNNEADTPDNFQSRRPNTSFCFLDIRSPGLGDTAMYLCATSSSRLETGGVEQYFGPGTRLTVT.

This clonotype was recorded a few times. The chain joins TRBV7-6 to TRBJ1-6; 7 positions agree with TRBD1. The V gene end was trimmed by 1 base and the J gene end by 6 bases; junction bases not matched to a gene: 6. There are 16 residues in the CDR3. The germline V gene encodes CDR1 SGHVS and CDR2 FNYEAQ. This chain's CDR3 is CASSLGQGSVNSPLHF. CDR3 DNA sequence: TGTGCCAGCAGCTTAGGACAGGGTAGCGTTAATTCACCCCTCCACTTT.

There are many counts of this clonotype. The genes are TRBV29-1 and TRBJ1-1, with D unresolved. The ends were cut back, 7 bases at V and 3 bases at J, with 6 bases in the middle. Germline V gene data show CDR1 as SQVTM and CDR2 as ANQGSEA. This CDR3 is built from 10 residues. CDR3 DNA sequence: TGCAGCGGGGAGGACACTGAAGCTTTCTTT. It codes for CSGEDTEAFF.

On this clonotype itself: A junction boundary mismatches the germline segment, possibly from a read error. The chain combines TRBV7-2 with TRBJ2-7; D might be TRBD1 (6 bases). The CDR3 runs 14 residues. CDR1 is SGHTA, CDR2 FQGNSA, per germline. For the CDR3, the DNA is TGTGCCAGCAGCCCGCGGACAGCCGTCTACGGGCAGTACTTC. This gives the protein CASSPRTAVYGQYF.